This T cell receptor (beta chain) was profiled in a study of early T cells in non-severe SARS-CoV-2 infection. Study background: The input, bulk RNA from unsorted whole blood, was sequenced, and chains were unpaired.

This clonotype was counted at least ten times. Attachment of unique molecular identifiers to individual cDNA molecules was performed. TCRdb processed the 5' RACE reads anew with MiXCR; each CDR3 protein has one entry. This table holds around 21,000 distinct CDR3 sequences, around 5% found once. The CDR3 spans 15 residues. Trimming cost V 0 bases and J 5 bases, with 13 bases left between them. Germline V CDR1 and CDR2: SGHTA, FQGNSA. The source was whole blood, collected at baseline. The V call is TRBV7-2, the J call TRBJ2-5, with a tentative D call TRBD2 (6 bases). The receptor was isolated from an adult who was a healthcare worker with PCR-confirmed SARS-CoV-2 infection or an uninfected control (not recorded which). The CDR3 DNA reads TGTGCCAGCAGCTTAGCGTCTGGGAGCGGGGAGACCCAGTACTTC. Its protein is CASSLASGSGETQYF.